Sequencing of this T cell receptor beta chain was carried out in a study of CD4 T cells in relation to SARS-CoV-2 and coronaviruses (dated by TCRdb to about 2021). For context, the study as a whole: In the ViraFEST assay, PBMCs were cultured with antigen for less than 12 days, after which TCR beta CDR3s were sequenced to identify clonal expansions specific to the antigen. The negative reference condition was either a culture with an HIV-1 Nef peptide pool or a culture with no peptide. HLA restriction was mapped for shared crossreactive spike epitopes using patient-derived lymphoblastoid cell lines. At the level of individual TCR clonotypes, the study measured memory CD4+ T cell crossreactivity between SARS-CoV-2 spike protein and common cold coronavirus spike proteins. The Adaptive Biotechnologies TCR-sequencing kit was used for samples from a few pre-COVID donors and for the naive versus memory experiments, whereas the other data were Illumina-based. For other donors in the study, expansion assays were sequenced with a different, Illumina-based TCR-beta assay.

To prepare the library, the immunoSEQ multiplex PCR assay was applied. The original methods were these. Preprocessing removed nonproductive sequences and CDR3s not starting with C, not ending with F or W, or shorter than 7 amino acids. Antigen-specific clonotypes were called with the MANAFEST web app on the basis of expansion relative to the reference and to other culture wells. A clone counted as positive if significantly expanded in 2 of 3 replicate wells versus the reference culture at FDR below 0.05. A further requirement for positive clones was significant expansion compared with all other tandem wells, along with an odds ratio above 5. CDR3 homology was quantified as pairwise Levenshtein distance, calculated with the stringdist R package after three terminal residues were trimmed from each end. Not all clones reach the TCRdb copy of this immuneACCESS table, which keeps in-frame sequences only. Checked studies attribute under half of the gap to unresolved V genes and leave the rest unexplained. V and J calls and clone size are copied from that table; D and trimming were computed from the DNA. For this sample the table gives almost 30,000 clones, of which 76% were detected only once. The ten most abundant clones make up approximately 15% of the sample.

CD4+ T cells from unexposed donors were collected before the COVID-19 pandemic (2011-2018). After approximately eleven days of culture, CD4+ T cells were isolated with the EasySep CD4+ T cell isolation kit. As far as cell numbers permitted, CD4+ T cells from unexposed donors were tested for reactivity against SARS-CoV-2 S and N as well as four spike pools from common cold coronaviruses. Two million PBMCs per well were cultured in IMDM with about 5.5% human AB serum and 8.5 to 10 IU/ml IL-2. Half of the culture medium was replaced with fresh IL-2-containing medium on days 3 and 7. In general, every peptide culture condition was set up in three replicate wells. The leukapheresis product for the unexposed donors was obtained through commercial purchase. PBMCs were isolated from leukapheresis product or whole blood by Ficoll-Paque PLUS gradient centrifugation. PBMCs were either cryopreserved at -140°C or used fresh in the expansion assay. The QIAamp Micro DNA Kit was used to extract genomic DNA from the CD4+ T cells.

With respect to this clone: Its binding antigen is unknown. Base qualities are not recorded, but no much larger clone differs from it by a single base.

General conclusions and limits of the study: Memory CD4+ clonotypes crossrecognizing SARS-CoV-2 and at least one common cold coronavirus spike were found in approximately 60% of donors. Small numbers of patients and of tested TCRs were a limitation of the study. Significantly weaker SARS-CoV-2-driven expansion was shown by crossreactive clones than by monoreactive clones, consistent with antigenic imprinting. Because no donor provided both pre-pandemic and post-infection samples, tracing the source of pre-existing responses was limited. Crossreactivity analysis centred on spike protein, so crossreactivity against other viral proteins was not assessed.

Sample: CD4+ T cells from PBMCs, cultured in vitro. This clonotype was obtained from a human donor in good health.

Read as DNA, the sequence is TGTGCCAGCAGTTACAGGGGCCCCTATGGCTACACCTTC. This codes for CASSYRGPYGYTF. In this chain, TRBV6-2 or TRBV6-3 is recombined with TRBJ1-2; the D gene is possibly TRBD1, with 5 bases matching. Spanning cysteine to phenylalanine, the CDR3 consists of 13 amino acids. The only DNA kept is the CDR3, 39 bases in frame from the first base. The trim is 2 bases for V and 4 bases for J, with a gap of 8 bases between the germline ends. Sequences MNHEY (CDR1) and SVGEGT (CDR2) are obtained from the germline V gene.